Below are 16 T cell receptor beta chains sequenced from a single sample in a study of blood T cell repertoires in COVID-19. Method: immunoSEQ multiplex PCR; TCRdb's copy keeps in-frame clones and lacks some. This sample has roughly 96,000 clones; around 76% occur once, and the top ten carry more than 15%. Material for sequencing was peripheral blood. These receptors all stem from a man aged 80 or over with acute or convalescent COVID-19.

In this sample, this clone turned up once. This chain uses TRBV5-1 with TRBJ2-3; 9 nucleotides line up with TRBD1. Germline values: CDR1 SGHRS, CDR2 YFSETQ. This CDR3 is built from 19 residues. The V and J ends lost 1 base and 0 bases, in that order; junction bases with no gene match: 12. CDR3 residues: CASSLTRTGERLSTDTQYF. In DNA, the CDR3 is TGCGCCAGCAGCTTGACCAGGACAGGGGAAAGACTAAGCACAGATACGCAGTATTTT.

In DNA form, the CDR3 reads TGTGCCAGCAGTGACTCCCTTAACACCGGGGAGCTGTTTTTT. As protein: CASSDSLNTGELFF. This chain connects TRBV6-4 to TRBJ2-2; D is undetermined. Germline V lookup: CDR1 MRHNA, CDR2 SNTAGT. This CDR3 comprises 14 residues. Trimming cost V 0 bases and J 2 bases, with 4 bases left between them.

Relative to its sample, this clone is medium-sized. The V gene is TRBV18, the J gene TRBJ2-7, with 11 nucleotides matching TRBD1. V lost 4 bases, J lost 4 bases, and 6 bases stayed unmatched. This CDR3 spans 15 amino acids. In germline, CDR1 is KGHSH, CDR2 LQKENI. The CDR3 coding sequence is TGTGCCAGCTCACAAGCCGGGACAGGGGGGTACGAGCAGTACTTC. This encodes CASSQAGTGGYEQYF.

The gene calls are TRBV6-5 and TRBJ1-6; the match to TRBD1 covers 9 bases. Trimming removed 6 bases from V and 9 bases from J; junction bases left unmatched: 6. The CDR3 totals 14 residues. Germline assignment: CDR1 MNHEY and CDR2 SVGAGI. The CDR3 protein is CASSRTGDGSPLHF. The CDR3 DNA reads as TGTGCCAGCAGCCGGACAGGGGACGGTTCACCCCTCCACTTT.

The V gene is TRBV15, the J gene TRBJ2-7, with 7 bases fitting TRBD1. Germline CDR1 and CDR2: LNHNV and YYDKDF (reference sequence). After removal of 1 base from V and 2 bases from J, the junction contained 2 bases not matched to a gene. This CDR3 is 14 amino acids long. The CDR3 nucleotides are TGTGCCACCAGCAGAGCGGGACAGACCTACGAGCAGTACTTC. This gives the protein CATSRAGQTYEQYF. Combining the CDR3 with reference TRBV15 and TRBJ2-7 gives the whole variable domain DAMVIQNPRYQVTQFGKPVTLSCSQTLNHNVMYWYQQKSSQAPKLLFHYYDKDFNNEADTPDNFQSRRPNTSFCFLDIRSPGLGDTAMYLCATSRAGQTYEQYFGPGTRLTVT.

The rearrangement links TRBV9 to TRBJ1-5; 10 bases match TRBD1. V lost 4 bases to trimming and J lost 1 base; unmatched junction nucleotides: 2. CDR1 is SGDLS, CDR2 YYNGEE, per germline. This CDR3 has 15 residues. CDR3 nucleotide sequence: TGTGCCAGCAGCAAGGGACAGGGGAGCAATCAGCCCCAGCATTTT. Translation: CASSKGQGSNQPQHF.

This clone was found a few times. The rearrangement links TRBV19 to TRBJ2-2; 7 bases line up with TRBD1. V was pared by 8 bases and J by 5 bases, with 14 bases of the junction left unmatched. In germline, CDR1 is LNHDA, CDR2 SQIVND (reference sequence). The CDR3 spans 16 residues. CDR3 bases: TGTGCCAGTCAAATTCCGGGACAGTTAGTTACCGGGGAGCTGTTTTTT. Translated, it gives CASQIPGQLVTGELFF. Full variable domain (outside the CDR3, taken from reference TRBV19 and TRBJ2-2): DGGITQSPKYLFRKEGQNVTLSCEQNLNHDAMYWYRQDPGQGLRLIYYSQIVNDFQKGDIAEGYSVSREKKESFPLTVTSAQKNPTAFYLCASQIPGQLVTGELFFGEGSRLTVL.

This clone was recorded a few times. V and J are TRBV5-4 and TRBJ1-5; D is unresolved. Per germline, CDR1 SGHNT and CDR2 YYREEE (reference sequence). With 1 base removed from V and 7 bases from J, the gap between germline ends came to 6 bases. The CDR3 totals 12 residues. The CDR3: CASSLPGQPQHF. In DNA form, the CDR3 reads TGTGCCAGCAGCTTGCCGGGACAGCCCCAGCATTTT.

This clone was seen only a few times. V and J are TRBV5-6 and TRBJ2-1; 7 bases align to TRBD2. J lost 0 bases, V lost 4 bases, and 7 bases had no gene match. CDR3 size: 16 residues. Per the germline V gene, CDR1 is SGHDT and CDR2 is YYEEEE. CDR3 sequence reads: CASSLVPGGSYNEQFF. The CDR3 DNA reads as TGTGCCAGCAGCCTGGTCCCGGGGGGCTCCTACAATGAGCAGTTCTTC.

This clone was detected once. The J gene is TRBJ1-1, the V gene TRBV18, with a weak D call TRBD1 (6 bases). Germline V gene lookup returns CDR1 KGHSH and CDR2 LQKENI. Trimming stripped 5 bases from V and 3 bases from J, with 10 bases between. The CDR3 runs to 13 residues. CDR3 DNA sequence: TGTGCCAGCTCAGCCCAGGGGTACACTGAAGCTTTCTTT. It encodes CASSAQGYTEAFF.

The chain combines TRBV9 with TRBJ1-5; D may be TRBD1 (5 bases). V lost 0 bases to trimming and J lost 5 bases, with 12 bases between them. The CDR3 totals 15 residues. Per the germline V gene, CDR1 is SGDLS and CDR2 is YYNGEE. The CDR3 sequence: CASSVGGVGDQPQHF. The DNA of the CDR3 is TGTGCCAGCAGCGTAGGGGGGGTAGGGGATCAGCCCCAGCATTTT.

The genes are TRBV25-1 and TRBJ1-6; D gene uncertain. This CDR3 spans 14 amino acids. Trimming removed 4 bases at V and 2 bases at J, with 6 bases between. Germline CDR1 reads MGHDK; CDR2 reads SYGVNS. Written as DNA, the CDR3 is TGTGCCAGCAGTGGACAAACCTATAATTCACCCCTCCACTTT. This codes for CASSGQTYNSPLHF.

V is TRBV14 and J is TRBJ2-7; a possible D gene is TRBD2 (5 bases). Germline V gene data show CDR1 as SGHDN and CDR2 as FVKESK. The CDR3 has 16 amino acids. V dropped 1 base and J dropped 2 bases, with 15 bases sitting between them. CDR3 amino acids: CASSQVTEGNPYEQYF. The CDR3 DNA reads as TGTGCCAGCAGCCAAGTAACCGAGGGCAATCCCTACGAGCAGTACTTC.

The chain links TRBV5-1 to TRBJ2-7, with D maybe TRBD1 (6 bases). The CDR3 has 15 amino acids. The V and J ends lost 0 bases and 1 base respectively, with 11 bases between them. Germline V gene sequence: CDR1 SGHRS, CDR2 YFSETQ. CDR3 sequence (DNA): TGCGCCAGCAGCTTGGGCAGGGGCGAGTCCTACGAGCAGTACTTC. This gives the protein CASSLGRGESYEQYF.

The table lists this clone with a count of one. The rearrangement joins TRBV30 to TRBJ2-2; maybe TRBD2 (6 bases). Deletions cut 1 base from V and 4 bases from J, with 10 bases between. CDR3 size: 14 residues. CDR1 is GTSNPN, CDR2 SVGIG, per germline (reference sequence). CDR3 nucleotide sequence: TGTGCCTGGAGTGGTAGGAGGGGCACCGGGGAGCTGTTTTTT. Translating gives CAWSGRRGTGELFF.

The chain couples TRBV9 to TRBJ1-5, with a possible D match to TRBD1 (5 bases). Germline assignment: CDR1 SGDLS and CDR2 YYNGEE. CDR3 length: 14 residues. V was clipped by 3 bases and J by 9 bases, with 16 bases between them. CDR3 DNA sequence: TGTGCCAGCAGCGCCCTTACGGGGGGAGGGCCCCAGCATTTT. It translates to CASSALTGGGPQHF.